The clone carrying this T cell receptor (beta chain) was recorded at least ten times. Researchers amplified the TCR beta CDR3 regions from RNA transcripts. HTBI primers were used for first-round RT-PCR of the TCR CDR3. MiXCR, applied by TCRdb to the multiplex PCR reads, yields one record per CDR3 protein. The table includes under 400,000 distinct CDR3 sequences, roughly a fifth detected once. Absence of ophthalmopathy progression within 18 months defined stable Graves' hyperthyroidism. Together with thyroid ultrasound, orbital computed tomography, serum thyroxine and TRAb, clinical symptoms were used for diagnoses. The sample comes from a study of T cells in Graves' hyperthyroidism and ophthalmopathy. Trimming took off 6 bases at V and 1 base at J, with 6 bases between the two ends. The CDR3 is 12 residues long. CDR1 is SGHVS, CDR2 FQNEAQ, per germline.

The chain employs TRBV7-8 and TRBJ1-1, with D uncertain. Sequencing was carried out using blood. The source is a woman in her forties or fifties with Graves' hyperthyroidism. The DNA of the CDR3 is TGTGCCAGCAGTGGTAGGAACACTGAAGCTTTCTTT. Translating it yields CASSGRNTEAFF.